This TCR beta chain was captured by sequencing in a study of vaccination and CD4 T cells after COVID-19. In the study overall: Six males and four females, two Hispanic, made up the convalescents. Overlapping SARS-CoV-2, HCoV-NL63, HCoV-OC43 and HCoV-229E spike peptides stimulated the cells.

The treatment was: approximately nine-day PBMC culture with coronavirus spike peptide pools or control peptides (ViraFEST assay). Positive PCR tests were logged from March through December 2020, ahead of US Alpha, Beta and Delta variants. A note on this clonotype: Its antigen is as yet unknown.

CDR3 length: 13 amino acids. V shed 5 bases and J shed 7 bases, with 14 bases lying between them. CDR1 SEHNR and CDR2 FQNEAQ come from the germline V gene (reference sequence). With the Oncomine TCR Beta short-read assay, DNA from cultured CD4+ T cells was sequenced. TCRdb ran MiXCR on the PCR reads and lists one entry per CDR3 protein. The sample shows 20,000 to 25,000 distinct CDR3 sequences, about two fifths of them seen only once. The sample comprised CD4+ T cells from blood, cultured in vitro. The chain joins TRBV7-9 to TRBJ1-1; D uncertain. The receptor's source is a human donor who had recovered from COVID-19. The CDR3 DNA follows: TGTGCCAGCAGCCCCCAGACATTGAGTGAAGCTTTCTTT. Translated, it gives CASSPQTLSEAFF.